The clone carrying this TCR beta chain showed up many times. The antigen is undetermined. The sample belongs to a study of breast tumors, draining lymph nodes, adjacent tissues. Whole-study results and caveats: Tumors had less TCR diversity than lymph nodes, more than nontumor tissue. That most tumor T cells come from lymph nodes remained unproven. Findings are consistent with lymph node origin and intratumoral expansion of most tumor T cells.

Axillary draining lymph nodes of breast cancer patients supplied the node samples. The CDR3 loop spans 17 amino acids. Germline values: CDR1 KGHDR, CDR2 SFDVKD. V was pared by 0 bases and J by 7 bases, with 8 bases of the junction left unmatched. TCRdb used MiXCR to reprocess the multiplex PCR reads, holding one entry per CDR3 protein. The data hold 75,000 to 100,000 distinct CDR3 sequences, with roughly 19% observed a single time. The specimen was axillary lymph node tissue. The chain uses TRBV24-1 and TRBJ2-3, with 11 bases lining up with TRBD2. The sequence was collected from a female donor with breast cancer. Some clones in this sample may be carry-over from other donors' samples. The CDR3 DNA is TGTGCCACCAGTGATTTGTCGTTAGCGGGAGGGCCGAATACGCAGTATTTT. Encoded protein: CATSDLSLAGGPNTQYF.